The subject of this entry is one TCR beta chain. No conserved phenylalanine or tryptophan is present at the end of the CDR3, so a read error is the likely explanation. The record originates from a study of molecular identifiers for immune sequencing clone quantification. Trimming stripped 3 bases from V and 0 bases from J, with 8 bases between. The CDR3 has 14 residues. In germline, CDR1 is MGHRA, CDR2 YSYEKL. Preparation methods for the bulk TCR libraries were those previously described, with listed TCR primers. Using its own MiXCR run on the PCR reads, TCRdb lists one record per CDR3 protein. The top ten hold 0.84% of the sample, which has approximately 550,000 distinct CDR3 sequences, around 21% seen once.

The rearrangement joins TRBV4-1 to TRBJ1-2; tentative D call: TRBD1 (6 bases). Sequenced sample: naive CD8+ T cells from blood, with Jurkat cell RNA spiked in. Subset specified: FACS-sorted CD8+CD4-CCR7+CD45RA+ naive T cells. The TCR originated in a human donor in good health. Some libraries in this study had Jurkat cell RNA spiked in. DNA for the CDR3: TGCGCCAGCAGCCAGGGACAAACTAACTATGGCTACACCTCC. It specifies CASSQGQTNYGYTS.